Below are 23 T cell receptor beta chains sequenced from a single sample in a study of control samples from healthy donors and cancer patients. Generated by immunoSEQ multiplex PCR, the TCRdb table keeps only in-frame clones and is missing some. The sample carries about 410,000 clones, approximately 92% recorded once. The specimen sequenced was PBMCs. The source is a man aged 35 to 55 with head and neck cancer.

DNA for the CDR3: TGTGCCTGGAGACGACTAGCGACCGGGGAGCTGTTTTTT. Protein product: CAWRRLATGELFF. The chain is built from TRBV30 and TRBJ2-2; 8 bases are a match to TRBD2. Germline CDR1 is GTSNPN and CDR2 is SVGIG (reference sequence). V gave up 3 bases and J gave up 5 bases; unmatched junction bases: 2. The CDR3 is made up of 13 amino acids.

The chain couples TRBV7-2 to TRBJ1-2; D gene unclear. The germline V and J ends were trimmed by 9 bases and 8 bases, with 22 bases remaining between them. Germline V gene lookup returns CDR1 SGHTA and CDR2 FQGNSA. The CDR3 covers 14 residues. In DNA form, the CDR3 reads TGTGCCAGTGTTAAAATAGGCTCCCTCGGGGGCTACACCTTC. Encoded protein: CASVKIGSLGGYTF.

The CDR3 reads CASSLGVVAGTDTQYF. For the CDR3, the DNA is TGTGCCAGCAGCTTAGGGGTTGTAGCGGGTACAGATACGCAGTATTTT. This chain uses TRBV7-9 with TRBJ2-3, with 7 bases fitting TRBD2. Germline CDR1 and CDR2: SEHNR and FQNEAQ (reference sequence). J lost 3 bases, V lost 1 base, and 7 bases had no gene match. This CDR3 region has 16 residues.

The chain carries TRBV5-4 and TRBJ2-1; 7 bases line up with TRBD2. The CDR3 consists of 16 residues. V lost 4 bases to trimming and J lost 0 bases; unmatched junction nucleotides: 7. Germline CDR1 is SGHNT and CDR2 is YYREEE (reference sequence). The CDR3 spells CASSREGLHSYNEQFF. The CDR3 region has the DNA TGTGCCAGCAGCAGGGAGGGACTTCACTCCTACAATGAGCAGTTCTTC.

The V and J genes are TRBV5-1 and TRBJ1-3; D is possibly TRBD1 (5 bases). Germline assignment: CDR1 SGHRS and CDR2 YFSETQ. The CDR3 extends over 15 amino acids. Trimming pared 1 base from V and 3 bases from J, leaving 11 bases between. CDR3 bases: TGCGCCAGCAGCTTGTCAGGAGGGGATGGAAACACCATATATTTT. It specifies CASSLSGGDGNTIYF.

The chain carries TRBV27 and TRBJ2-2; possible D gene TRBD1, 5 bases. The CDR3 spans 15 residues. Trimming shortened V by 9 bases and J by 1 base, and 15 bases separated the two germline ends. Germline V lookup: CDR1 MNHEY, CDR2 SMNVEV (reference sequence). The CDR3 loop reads CASRVTALNTGELFF. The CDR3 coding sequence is TGTGCCAGTCGAGTGACAGCTCTGAACACCGGGGAGCTGTTTTTT.

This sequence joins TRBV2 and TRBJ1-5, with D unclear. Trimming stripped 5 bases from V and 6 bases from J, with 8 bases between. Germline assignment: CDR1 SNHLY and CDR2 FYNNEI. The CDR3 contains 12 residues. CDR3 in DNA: TGTGCCAGCAGTCGAGTGACTCAGCCCCAGCATTTT. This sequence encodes CASSRVTQPQHF.

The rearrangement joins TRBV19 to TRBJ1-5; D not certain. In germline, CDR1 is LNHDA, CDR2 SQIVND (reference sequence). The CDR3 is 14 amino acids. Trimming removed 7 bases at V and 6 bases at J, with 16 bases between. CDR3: CASNRPHSVQPQHF. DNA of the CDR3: TGTGCCAGTAACAGACCCCACAGCGTTCAGCCCCAGCATTTT.

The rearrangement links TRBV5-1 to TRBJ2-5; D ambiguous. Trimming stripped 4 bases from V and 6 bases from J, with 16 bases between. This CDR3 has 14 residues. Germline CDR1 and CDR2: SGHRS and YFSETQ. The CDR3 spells CASSRRAFEQTQYF. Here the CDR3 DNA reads TGCGCCAGCAGCAGAAGGGCCTTTGAGCAGACCCAGTACTTC.

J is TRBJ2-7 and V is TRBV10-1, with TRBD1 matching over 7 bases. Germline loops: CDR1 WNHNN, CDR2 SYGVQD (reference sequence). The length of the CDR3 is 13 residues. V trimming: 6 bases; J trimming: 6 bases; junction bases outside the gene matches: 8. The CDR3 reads CASSADRVGEQYF. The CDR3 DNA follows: TGCGCCAGCAGCGCAGACAGGGTCGGCGAGCAGTACTTC.

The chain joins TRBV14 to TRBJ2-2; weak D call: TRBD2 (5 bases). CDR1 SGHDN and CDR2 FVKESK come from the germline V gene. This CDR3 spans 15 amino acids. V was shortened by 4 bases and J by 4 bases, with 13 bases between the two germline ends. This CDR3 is CASSRRHGGTGELFF. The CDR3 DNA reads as TGTGCCAGCAGCCGGAGGCACGGAGGCACCGGGGAGCTGTTTTTT.

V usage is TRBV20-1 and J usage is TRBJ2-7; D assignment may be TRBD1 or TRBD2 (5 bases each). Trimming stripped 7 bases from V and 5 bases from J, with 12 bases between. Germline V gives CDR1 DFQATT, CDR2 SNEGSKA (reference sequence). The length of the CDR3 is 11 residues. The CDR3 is CSVGREDEQYF. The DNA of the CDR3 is TGCAGTGTGGGACGAGAGGACGAGCAGTACTTC.

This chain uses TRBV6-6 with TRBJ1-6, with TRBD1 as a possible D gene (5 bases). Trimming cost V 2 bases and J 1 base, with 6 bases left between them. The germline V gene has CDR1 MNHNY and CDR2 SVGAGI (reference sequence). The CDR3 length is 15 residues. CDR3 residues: CASSYQGSYNSPLHF. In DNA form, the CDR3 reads TGTGCCAGCAGTTACCAGGGATCCTATAATTCACCCCTCCACTTT.

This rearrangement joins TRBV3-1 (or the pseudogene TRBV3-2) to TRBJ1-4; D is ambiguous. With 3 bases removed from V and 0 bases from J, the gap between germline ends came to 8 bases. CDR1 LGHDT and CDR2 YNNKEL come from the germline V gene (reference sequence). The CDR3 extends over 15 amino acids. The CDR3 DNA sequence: TGTGCCAGCAGCCAGGGTCCGACAACTAATGAAAAACTGTTTTTT. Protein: CASSQGPTTNEKLFF.

The CDR3 nucleotides are TGTGCCAGCAGCTTAGTGGGCTACGAGCAGTACTTC. Its translation is CASSLVGYEQYF. The chain is built from TRBV5-8 and TRBJ2-7; D unresolved. There are 12 residues in the CDR3. From germline, CDR1 is SGHTS and CDR2 YDEGEE. Trimming removed 2 bases at V and 3 bases at J, with 6 bases between.

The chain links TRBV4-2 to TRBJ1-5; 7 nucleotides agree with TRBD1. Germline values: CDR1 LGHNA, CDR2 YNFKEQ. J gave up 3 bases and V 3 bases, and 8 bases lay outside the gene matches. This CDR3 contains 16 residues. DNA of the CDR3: TGTGCCAGCAGCCACCGGGGACAGCCAGACAATCAGCCCCAGCATTTT. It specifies CASSHRGQPDNQPQHF.

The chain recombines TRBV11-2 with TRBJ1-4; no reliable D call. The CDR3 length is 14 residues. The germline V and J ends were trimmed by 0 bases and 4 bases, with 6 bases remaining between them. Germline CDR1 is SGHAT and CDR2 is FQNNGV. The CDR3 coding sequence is TGTGCCAGCAGCTTAGATCGACTTAATGAAAAACTGTTTTTT. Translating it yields CASSLDRLNEKLFF.

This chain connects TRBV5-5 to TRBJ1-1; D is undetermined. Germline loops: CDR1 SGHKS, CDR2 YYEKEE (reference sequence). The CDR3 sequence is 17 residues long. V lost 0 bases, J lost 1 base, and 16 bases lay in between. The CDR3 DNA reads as TGTGCCAGCAGCTTGGAAGGGCGGAACCCTGGGAACACTGAAGCTTTCTTT. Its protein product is CASSLEGRNPGNTEAFF.

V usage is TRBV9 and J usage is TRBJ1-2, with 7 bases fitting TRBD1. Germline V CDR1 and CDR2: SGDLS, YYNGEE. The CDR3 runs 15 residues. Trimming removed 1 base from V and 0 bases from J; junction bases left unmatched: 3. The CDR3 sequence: CASSVNQGANYGYTF. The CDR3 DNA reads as TGTGCCAGCAGCGTAAATCAGGGGGCTAACTATGGCTACACCTTC.

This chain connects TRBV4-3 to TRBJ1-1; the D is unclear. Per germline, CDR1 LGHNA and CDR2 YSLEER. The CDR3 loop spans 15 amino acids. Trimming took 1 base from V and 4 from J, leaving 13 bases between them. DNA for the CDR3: TGCGCCAGCAGCCAAGTTTGGCAGGTAGGCACTGAAGCTTTCTTT. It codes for CASSQVWQVGTEAFF.

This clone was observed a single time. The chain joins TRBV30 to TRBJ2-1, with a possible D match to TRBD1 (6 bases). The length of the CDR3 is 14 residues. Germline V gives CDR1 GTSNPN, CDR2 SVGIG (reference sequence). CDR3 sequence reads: CAGTSGVVSGEQFF. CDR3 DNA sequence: TGTGCGGGTACCTCAGGGGTGGTGTCTGGTGAGCAGTTCTTC. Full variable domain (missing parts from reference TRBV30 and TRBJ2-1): SQTIHQWPATLVQPVGSPLSLECTVEGTSNPNLYWYRQAAGRGLQLLFYSVGIGQISSEVPQNLSASRPQDRQFILSSKKLLLSDSGFYLCAGTSGVVSGEQFFGPGTRLTVL.

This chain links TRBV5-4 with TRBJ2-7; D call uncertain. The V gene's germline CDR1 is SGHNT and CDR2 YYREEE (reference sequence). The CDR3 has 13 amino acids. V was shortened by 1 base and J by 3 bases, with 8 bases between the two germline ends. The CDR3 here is CASSLIADYEQYF. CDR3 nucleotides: TGTGCCAGCAGCTTGATAGCCGACTACGAGCAGTACTTC.

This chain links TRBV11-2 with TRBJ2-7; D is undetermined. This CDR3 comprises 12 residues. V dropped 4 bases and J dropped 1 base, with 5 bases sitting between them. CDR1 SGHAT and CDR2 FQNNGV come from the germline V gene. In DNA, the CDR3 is TGTGCCAGCAGCTCCTATTCCTACGAGCAGTACTTC. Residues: CASSSYSYEQYF.